This paragraph reports one TCR beta chain. The germline V and J ends were trimmed by 0 bases and 17 bases, with 23 bases remaining between them. Germline V CDR1 and CDR2: LGHDT, YNNKEL (reference sequence). CDR3 size: 16 residues. The sample is drawn from a study of molecular identifiers for immune sequencing clone quantification. TCRdb reanalysed the PCR reads using MiXCR and keeps one entry per CDR3 protein. The sample records approximately 36,000 distinct CDR3 sequences, approximately 17% being singletons. The sample consisted of naive CD8+ T cells from blood, with Jurkat cell RNA spiked in. Subset indicated: FACS-sorted CD8+CD4-CCR7+CD45RA+ naive T cells. This chain links TRBV3-1 with TRBJ1-6; D is unclear. The clonotype was recovered from a human donor in good health. Some libraries in this study had Jurkat cell RNA spiked in. The CDR3 region is CASSQDRVGSDSPFHF. The CDR3 nucleotides are TGTGCCAGCAGCCAAGATCGAGTCGGCAGCGATTCCCCCTTCCACTTT.